These T cell receptor beta chains were read from a single sample in a study of blood T cell repertoires in COVID-19. Method: immunoSEQ multiplex PCR; TCRdb's copy keeps in-frame clones and lacks some. The sample has more than 95,000 clones, approximately 87% seen once. Material: peripheral blood. Receptors were obtained from an older man who had recovered from COVID-19. Both conserved end residues are part of each CDR3.

v_gene: TRBV2
j_gene: TRBJ1-1
CDR3aa: CASSGRGKNTEAFF

v_gene: TRBV6-5
j_gene: TRBJ2-1
CDR3aa: CASSGRNRYNEQFF

v_gene: TRBV9
j_gene: TRBJ2-7
CDR3aa: CASSVAWQGDTYEQYF

v_gene: TRBV30
j_gene: TRBJ2-7
CDR3aa: CAWSDTGTGSSEQYF

v_gene: TRBV6-6
j_gene: TRBJ1-1
CDR3aa: CASSSTGRGLEAFF

v_gene: TRBV5-1
j_gene: TRBJ2-6
CDR3aa: CASSLGQYTHVLTF

v_gene: TRBV6-2/TRBV6-3
j_gene: TRBJ1-1
CDR3aa: CASSYQGGVRAFF

v_gene: TRBV11-2
j_gene: TRBJ2-3
CDR3aa: CASSLVAGRGTDTQYF

v_gene: TRBV28
j_gene: TRBJ2-7
CDR3aa: CASRQREGSYEQYF

v_gene: TRBV4-2
j_gene: TRBJ1-1
CDR3aa: CASSPGQLMNTEAFF

v_gene: TRBV3-1/TRBV3-2
j_gene: TRBJ1-2
CDR3aa: CASSRRDRDYGYTF

v_gene: TRBV7-8
j_gene: TRBJ1-1
CDR3aa: CASSLQGFEAFF

v_gene: TRBV5-1
j_gene: TRBJ2-7
CDR3aa: CASSLGPGTSYEQYF

v_gene: TRBV7-8
j_gene: TRBJ1-3
CDR3aa: CASGGQLQGNTIYF

v_gene: TRBV7-2
j_gene: TRBJ2-3
CDR3aa: CASSFGRADTQYF